The clone carrying this T cell receptor (beta chain) has a handful of counts. As yet, its antigen is unknown. Unique-molecular-identifier-tagged TCR beta cDNA libraries were used. One entry per CDR3 protein results from TCRdb running MiXCR on the PCR reads. The table has roughly 700,000 distinct CDR3 sequences, less than 35% seen once. This entry is derived from a study of post-analysis software for immune sequencing data. Study observations and caveats: TRBV5-6, TRBV5-1 and TRBV20-1 belonged to a set of about five TRBV segments that were more frequent in patients than controls.

Trimming cost V 0 bases and J 5 bases; bases outside gene matches: 5. Germline CDR1 DFQATT, CDR2 SNEGSKA (reference sequence). This CDR3 comprises 14 residues. The sequence came from a girl between 10 and 17 years old with multiple sclerosis. The sample taken for sequencing was blood. The rearrangement links TRBV20-1 to TRBJ1-2, with 8 bases aligning to TRBD1. The CDR3 bases are TGCAGTGCTAGAGATCAGGGGGCGAGATATGGCTACACCTTC. Protein: CSARDQGARYGYTF.